These 3 T cell receptor beta chains were sequenced from one sample in a study of blood T cells in healthy people across ages. A second PCR, run for roughly 7 to 11 cycles, used a sample-barcoded 5' primer plus a J-beta primer mix. Each CDR3 protein gets one entry after TCRdb re-called the 5' RACE reads with MiXCR. The data hold around 1.5 million distinct CDR3 sequences, with around 42% observed a single time. The sample comprised blood. The receptors were gathered from a woman in her late teens or twenties in good health.

This clonotype was seen a few times. This chain joins TRBV27 and TRBJ2-7, with 8 bases aligning to TRBD2. J was trimmed by 5 bases and V by 8 bases; bases with no gene match: 17. CDR3 size: 16 residues. From germline, CDR1 is MNHEY and CDR2 SMNVEV (reference sequence). The CDR3 nucleotides read TGTGCCAGCCACCCACGCCCGAGCGGGAGAGTCCACGAGCAGTACTTC. This translates into CASHPRPSGRVHEQYF.

The table lists this clonotype with a few counts. This sequence joins TRBV10-3 and TRBJ2-1; 16 positions match TRBD2. The V segment lost 6 bases and the J segment 8 bases; nucleotides outside the gene matches: 7. The CDR3 has 16 residues. Germline assignment: CDR1 ENHRY and CDR2 SYGVKD. The CDR3, as DNA: TGTGCCATCAGCCCCGGGACTAGCGGGAGGGGGGATGAGCAGTTCTTC. Its translation is CAISPGTSGRGDEQFF.

The V gene is TRBV6-5, the J gene TRBJ2-1; TRBD2 agrees at 10 bases. Germline V gene sequence: CDR1 MNHEY, CDR2 SVGAGI. The CDR3 length is 15 residues. Germline trimming cut 6 bases from V and 2 bases from J; bases unmatched to any gene: 4. CDR3 region: CASRSSGGAYNEQFF. The CDR3 DNA sequence: TGTGCCAGCAGATCCAGCGGGGGGGCCTACAATGAGCAGTTCTTC.